The TCR beta chain described here comes from a study of blood T cell repertoires in COVID-19. Libraries were prepared by immunoSEQ multiplex PCR; TCRdb keeps only in-frame clonotypes and omits some of them. The sample records some 380,000 clones, about 80% being singletons. V trimming: 1 base; J trimming: 1 base; junction bases outside the gene matches: 6. The length of the CDR3 is 16 residues. Looked up from germline, CDR1 is KGHSY and CDR2 is FQNENV. The count of this clone is one. This chain joins TRBV16 and TRBJ2-7; the match to TRBD1 covers 8 bases. Specimen: peripheral blood. The receptor was derived from a human donor with acute or convalescent COVID-19. The donor label of this sample is uncertain. The CDR3 is CASSQYQGARSYEQYF. The DNA for the CDR3 is TGTGCCAGCAGCCAATATCAGGGGGCGAGGTCCTACGAGCAGTACTTC. Complete variable domain (other parts from reference TRBV16 and TRBJ2-7): GEEVAQTPKHLVRGEGQKAKLYCAPIKGHSYVFWYQQVLKNEFKFLISFQNENVFDETGMPKERFSAKCLPNSPCSLEIQATKLEDSAVYFCASSQYQGARSYEQYFGPGTRLTVT.